This TCR beta chain originates from a study of cytomegalovirus exposure and HLA in healthy donors. On the study more broadly: In a previous analysis, 117 million unique TCR beta sequences were found from roughly 180 million T cells. Of all 400 or so donors who were genotyped, roughly 81% belonged to the Caucasian-associated ancestry cluster.

Study-wide results and caveats: A later analysis, which compared TCR beta chains of equal frequency, found the HLA-associated ones more clonally expanded.

The PCR employed 60 Vbeta primers together with 13 Jbeta primers. Clones were read by immunoSEQ multiplex PCR, and TCRdb kept only the in-frame ones, dropping some. The repertoire holds 90,000 to 130,000 clones, with 65% to 80% as singletons. As to this clone: Its antigen is unknown.

This CDR3 spans 15 amino acids. V lost 6 bases and J lost 1, with 13 bases in between. Germline V gives CDR1 SGHNT, CDR2 YENEEA. This TCR was sampled from a man between 25 and 39 years old in good health and CMV-seropositive. Sequencing was performed on PBMCs. The rearrangement uses TRBV11-3 and TRBJ2-1, with D perhaps matching TRBD1 (6 bases). The DNA for the CDR3 is TGTGCCAGCAGACCAAGGGGGACGTCCTACAATGAGCAGTTCTTC. Its protein product is CASRPRGTSYNEQFF.